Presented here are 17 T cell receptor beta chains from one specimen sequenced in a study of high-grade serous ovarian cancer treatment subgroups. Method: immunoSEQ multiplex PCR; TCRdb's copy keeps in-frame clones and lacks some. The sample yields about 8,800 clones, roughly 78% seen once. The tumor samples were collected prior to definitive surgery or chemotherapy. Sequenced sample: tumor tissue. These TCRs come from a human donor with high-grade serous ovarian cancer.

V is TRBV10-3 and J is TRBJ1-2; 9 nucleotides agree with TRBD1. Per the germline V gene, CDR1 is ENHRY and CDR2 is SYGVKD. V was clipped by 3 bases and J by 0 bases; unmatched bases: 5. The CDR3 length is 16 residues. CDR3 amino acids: CAISDGTGRANYGYTF. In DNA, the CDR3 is TGTGCCATCAGTGATGGGACAGGGAGGGCTAACTATGGCTACACCTTC.

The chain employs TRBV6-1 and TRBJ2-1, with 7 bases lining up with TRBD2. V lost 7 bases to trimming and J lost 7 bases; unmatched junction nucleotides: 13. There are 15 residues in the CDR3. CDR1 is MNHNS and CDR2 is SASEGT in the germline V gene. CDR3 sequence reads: CASKAGSGIRNEQFF. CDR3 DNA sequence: TGTGCCAGCAAGGCGGGAAGCGGGATTCGGAATGAGCAGTTCTTC.

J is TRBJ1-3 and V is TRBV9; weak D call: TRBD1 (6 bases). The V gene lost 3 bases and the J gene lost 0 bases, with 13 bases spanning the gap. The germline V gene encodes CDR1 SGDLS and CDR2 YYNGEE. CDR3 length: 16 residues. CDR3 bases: TGTGCCAGCAGCGCTGAGAGGGGGAGCTCTGGAAACACCATATATTTT. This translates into CASSAERGSSGNTIYF. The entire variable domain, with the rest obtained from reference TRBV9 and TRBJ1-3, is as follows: DSGVTQTPKHLITATGQRVTLRCSPRSGDLSVYWYQQSLDQGLQFLIQYYNGEERAKGNILERFSAQQFPDLHSELNLSSLELGDSALYFCASSAERGSSGNTIYFGEGSWLTVV.

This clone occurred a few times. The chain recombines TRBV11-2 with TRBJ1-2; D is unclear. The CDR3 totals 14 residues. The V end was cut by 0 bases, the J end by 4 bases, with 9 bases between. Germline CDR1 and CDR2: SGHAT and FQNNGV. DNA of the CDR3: TGTGCCAGCAGCTTAGATCTGAGGCTCTATGGCTACACCTTC. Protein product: CASSLDLRLYGYTF.

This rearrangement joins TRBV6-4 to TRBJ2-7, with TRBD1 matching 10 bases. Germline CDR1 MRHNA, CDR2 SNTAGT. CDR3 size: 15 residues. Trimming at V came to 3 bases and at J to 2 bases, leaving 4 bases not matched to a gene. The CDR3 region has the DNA TGTGCCAGCAGTGATGACAGGGGGCTGACCTACGAGCAGTACTTC. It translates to CASSDDRGLTYEQYF.

Here the CDR3 reads CASSLAEFYEQYF. The CDR3 bases are TGTGCCAGCAGCCTAGCGGAGTTTTACGAGCAGTACTTC. The J gene is TRBJ2-7, the V gene TRBV27; 7 bases line up with TRBD2. V lost 6 bases and J lost 4; bases outside the gene matches: 6. The germline V gene encodes CDR1 MNHEY and CDR2 SMNVEV (reference sequence). CDR3 length: 13 amino acids.

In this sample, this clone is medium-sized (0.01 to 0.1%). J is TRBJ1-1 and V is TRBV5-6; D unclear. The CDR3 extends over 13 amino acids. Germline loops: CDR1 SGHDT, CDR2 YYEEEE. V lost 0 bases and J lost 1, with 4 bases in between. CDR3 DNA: TGTGCCAGCAGCTTGGGACCGAACACTGAAGCTTTCTTT. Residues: CASSLGPNTEAFF.

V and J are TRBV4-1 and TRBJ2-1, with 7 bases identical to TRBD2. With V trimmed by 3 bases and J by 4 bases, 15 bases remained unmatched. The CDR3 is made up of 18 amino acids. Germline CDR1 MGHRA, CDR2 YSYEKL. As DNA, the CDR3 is TGCGCCAGCAGCCACCGAACTAGCGACCGAGCCTCATACAATGAGCAGTTCTTC. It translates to CASSHRTSDRASYNEQFF.

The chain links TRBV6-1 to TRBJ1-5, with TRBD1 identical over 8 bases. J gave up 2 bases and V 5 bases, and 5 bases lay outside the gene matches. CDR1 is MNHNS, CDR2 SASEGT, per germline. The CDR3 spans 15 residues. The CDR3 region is CASSRDRLGNQPQHF. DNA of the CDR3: TGTGCCAGCAGTCGGGACAGGTTAGGCAATCAGCCCCAGCATTTT.

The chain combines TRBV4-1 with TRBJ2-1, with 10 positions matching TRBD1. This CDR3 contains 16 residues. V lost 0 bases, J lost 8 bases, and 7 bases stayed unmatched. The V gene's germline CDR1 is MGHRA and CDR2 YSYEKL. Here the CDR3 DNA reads TGCGCCAGCAGCCAAGATTTGACAGGGGGCTGGGATGAGCAGTTCTTC. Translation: CASSQDLTGGWDEQFF.

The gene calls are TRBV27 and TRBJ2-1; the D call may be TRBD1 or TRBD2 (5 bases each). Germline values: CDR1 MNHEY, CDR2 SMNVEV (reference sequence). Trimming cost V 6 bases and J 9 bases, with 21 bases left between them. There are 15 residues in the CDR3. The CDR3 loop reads CASRPLRGVESEQFF. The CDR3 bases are TGTGCCAGCAGACCCTTAAGAGGGGTTGAGAGTGAGCAGTTCTTC.

The CDR3 protein is CASSKRGGTPGELFF. CDR3 DNA: TGTGCCAGTAGTAAGAGGGGGGGGACACCCGGGGAGCTGTTTTTT. The rearrangement links TRBV19 to TRBJ2-2, with D possibly matching TRBD2 (7 bases). Per germline, CDR1 LNHDA and CDR2 SQIVND (reference sequence). CDR3 length equals 15 residues. The ends were cut back, 4 bases at V and 6 bases at J, with 15 bases in the middle.

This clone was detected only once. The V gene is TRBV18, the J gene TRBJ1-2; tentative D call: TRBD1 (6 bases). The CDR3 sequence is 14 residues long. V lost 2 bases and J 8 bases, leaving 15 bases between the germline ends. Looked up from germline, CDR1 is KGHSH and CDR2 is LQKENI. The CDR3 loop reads CASSPSGTRGGYTF. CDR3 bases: TGTGCCAGCTCACCATCCGGGACAAGGGGCGGCTACACCTTC. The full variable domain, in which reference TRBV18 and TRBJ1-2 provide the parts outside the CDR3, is NAGVMQNPRHLVRRRGQEARLRCSPMKGHSHVYWYRQLPEEGLKFMVYLQKENIIDESGMPKERFSAEFPKEGPSILRIQQVVRGDSAAYFCASSPSGTRGGYTFGSGTRLTVV.

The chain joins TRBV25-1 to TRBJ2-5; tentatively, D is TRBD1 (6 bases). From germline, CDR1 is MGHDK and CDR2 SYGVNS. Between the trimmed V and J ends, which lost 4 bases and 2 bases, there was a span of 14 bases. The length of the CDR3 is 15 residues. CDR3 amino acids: CASSGRQGLQETQYF. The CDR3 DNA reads TGTGCCAGCAGTGGCCGTCAGGGGCTACAAGAGACCCAGTACTTC.

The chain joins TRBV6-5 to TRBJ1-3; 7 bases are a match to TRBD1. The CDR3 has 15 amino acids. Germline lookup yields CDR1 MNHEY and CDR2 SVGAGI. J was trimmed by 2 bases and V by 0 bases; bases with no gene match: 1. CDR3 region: CASSYSTGPGNTIYF. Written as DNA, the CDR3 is TGTGCCAGCAGTTACTCGACAGGGCCTGGAAACACCATATATTTT.

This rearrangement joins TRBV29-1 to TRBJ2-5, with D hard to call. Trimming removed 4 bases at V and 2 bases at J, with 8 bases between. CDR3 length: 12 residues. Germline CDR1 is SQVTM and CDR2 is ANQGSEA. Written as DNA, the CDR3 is TGCAGCGTTGGGCCAGCTCAAGAGACCCAGTACTTC. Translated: CSVGPAQETQYF.

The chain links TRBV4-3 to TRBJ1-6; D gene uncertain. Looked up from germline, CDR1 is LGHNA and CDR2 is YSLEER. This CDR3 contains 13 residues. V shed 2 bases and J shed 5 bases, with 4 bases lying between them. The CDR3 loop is CASSQHNNSPLHF. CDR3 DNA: TGCGCCAGCAGCCAACATAATAATTCACCCCTCCACTTT.